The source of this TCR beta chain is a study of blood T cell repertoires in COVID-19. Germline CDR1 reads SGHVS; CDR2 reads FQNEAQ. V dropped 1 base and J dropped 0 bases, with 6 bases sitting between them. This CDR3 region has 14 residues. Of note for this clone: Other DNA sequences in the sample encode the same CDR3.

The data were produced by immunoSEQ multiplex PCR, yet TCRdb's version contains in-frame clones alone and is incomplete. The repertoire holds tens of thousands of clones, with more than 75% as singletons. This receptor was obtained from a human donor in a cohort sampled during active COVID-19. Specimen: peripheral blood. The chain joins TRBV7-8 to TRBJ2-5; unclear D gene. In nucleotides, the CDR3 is TGTGCCAGCAGCTTAGGAGGCTACCAAGAGACCCAGTACTTC. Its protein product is CASSLGGYQETQYF.